A single sample gave rise to the 19 T cell receptor beta chains below, sequenced in a study of CD8 T cells in Susac syndrome. Random-hexamer reverse transcription was applied to about 0.5 to 1 ug RNA. One entry per CDR3 protein, called by TCRdb with MiXCR from the immunoSEQ multiplex PCR reads. The sample has about 120,000 distinct CDR3 sequences; roughly 94% are singletons. Sequencing was done on a sample of CD4+ T cells from PBMCs. All receptors derive from a human donor in good health.

The chain employs TRBV10-3 and TRBJ2-2; tentatively, D is TRBD2 (5 bases). The V gene's germline CDR1 is ENHRY and CDR2 SYGVKD. V was trimmed by 8 bases and J by 0 bases, leaving 7 bases between them. This CDR3 contains 13 residues. CDR3 sequence reads: CAIRGTNTGELFF. CDR3 DNA: TGTGCCATCCGAGGGACGAACACCGGGGAGCTGTTTTTT.

This chain uses TRBV7-2 with TRBJ2-2, with D maybe TRBD1 (5 bases). The V end was cut by 6 bases, the J end by 4 bases, with 12 bases between. The CDR3 consists of 14 residues. The germline gives CDR1 SGHTA, CDR2 FQGNSA. CDR3 sequence reads: CASRAGPITGELFF. DNA of the CDR3: TGTGCCAGCAGGGCAGGGCCGATCACCGGGGAGCTGTTTTTT. The whole variable domain, remainder taken from reference TRBV7-2 and TRBJ2-2, is GAGVSQSPSNKVTEKGKDVELRCDPISGHTALYWYRQSLGQGLEFLIYFQGNSAPDKSGLPSDRFSAERTGGSVSTLTIQRTQQEDSAVYLCASRAGPITGELFFGEGSRLTVL.

This clonotype occurred once. This chain links TRBV2 with TRBJ1-1; maybe TRBD1 (5 bases). The germline V gene encodes CDR1 SNHLY and CDR2 FYNNEI. Trimming pared 6 bases from V and 1 base from J, leaving 15 bases between. This CDR3 has 15 residues. CDR3 sequence: CASRDPGGGNTEAFF. Here the CDR3 DNA reads TGTGCCAGCAGGGACCCCGGGGGGGGGAACACTGAAGCTTTCTTT. The whole variable domain, filled in from reference TRBV2 and TRBJ1-1, reads EPEVTQTPSHQVTQMGQEVILRCVPISNHLYFYWYRQILGQKVEFLVSFYNNEISEKSEIFDDQFSVERPDGSNFTLKIRSTKLEDSAMYFCASRDPGGGNTEAFFGQGTRLTVV.

This clonotype was detected a few times. The chain employs TRBV7-2 and TRBJ2-1, with 9 bases lining up with TRBD2. Germline V CDR1 and CDR2: SGHTA, FQGNSA. The CDR3 runs 15 residues. V was clipped by 5 bases and J by 3 bases; unmatched bases: 5. CDR3 DNA: TGTGCCAGCAGCCCTAATAGCGGGGGCTACAATGAGCAGTTCTTC. Encoded protein: CASSPNSGGYNEQFF.

The rearrangement links TRBV18 to TRBJ2-3; D is undetermined. Germline V gene lookup returns CDR1 KGHSH and CDR2 LQKENI. The length of the CDR3 is 14 residues. V was trimmed by 3 bases and J by 3 bases, leaving 10 bases between them. The CDR3 coding sequence is TGTGCCAGCTCACCGTCCGGGTTGACAGATACGCAGTATTTT. Residues: CASSPSGLTDTQYF.

The V and J genes are TRBV25-1 and TRBJ1-2; D gene unclear. Germline V gene sequence: CDR1 MGHDK, CDR2 SYGVNS. Trimming cost V 1 base and J 5 bases, with 17 bases left between them. The CDR3 is 16 amino acids. Here the CDR3 DNA reads TGTGCCAGCAGTGAATTGTCGGATGGAGCGCGGTATGGCTACACCTTC. This codes for CASSELSDGARYGYTF.

The chain links TRBV10-3 to TRBJ1-6, with 8 positions matching TRBD1. Germline V lookup: CDR1 ENHRY, CDR2 SYGVKD. V lost 6 bases, J lost 6 bases, and 4 bases stayed unmatched. The CDR3 totals 14 residues. The CDR3 loop reads CAISRTGINSPLHF. The CDR3 DNA sequence: TGTGCCATCAGCCGGACAGGGATTAATTCACCCCTCCACTTT.

The table lists this clonotype with a few counts. J is TRBJ2-7 and V is TRBV29-1; 7 bases line up with TRBD2. The V and J ends lost 5 bases and 6 bases, in that order; junction bases with no gene match: 16. The CDR3 consists of 15 residues. Germline CDR1 SQVTM, CDR2 ANQGSEA. This chain's CDR3 is CSVTRQRDLWSEQYF. CDR3 bases: TGCAGCGTTACCCGACAGCGGGATCTTTGGAGCGAGCAGTACTTC.

The CDR3 spells CSARRQGDNQPQHF. As DNA, the CDR3 is TGCAGTGCTAGGAGGCAGGGGGACAATCAGCCCCAGCATTTT. J is TRBJ1-5 and V is TRBV20-1, with 7 bases matching TRBD1. The CDR3 consists of 14 residues. Germline CDR1 reads DFQATT; CDR2 reads SNEGSKA (reference sequence). The ends lost 3 bases at V and 3 bases at J; junction bases unmatched: 5.

This clonotype has just one count. V usage is TRBV2 and J usage is TRBJ1-5; D unclear. This CDR3 comprises 13 residues. The germline V and J ends were trimmed by 7 bases and 7 bases, with 14 bases remaining between them. Germline-derived CDR1 and CDR2 are SNHLY and FYNNEI. The CDR3 DNA follows: TGTGCCAGCAATCCGGGGAGAGGGCAGCCCCAGCATTTT. This encodes CASNPGRGQPQHF.

This sequence joins TRBV5-1 and TRBJ1-6; D gene ambiguous. CDR1 is SGHRS, CDR2 YFSETQ, per germline. This CDR3 has 13 amino acids. V was pared by 4 bases and J by 10 bases, with 12 bases between. For the CDR3, the DNA is TGCGCCAGCAGCAAGGAGGAGATATCACCCCTCCACTTT. It translates to CASSKEEISPLHF. Looking up the rest from reference TRBV5-1 and TRBJ1-6 gives the full variable domain: KAGVTQTPRYLIKTRGQQVTLSCSPISGHRSVSWYQQTPGQGLQFLFEYFSETQRNKGNFPGRFSGRQFSNSRSEMNVSTLELGDSALYLCASSKEEISPLHFGNGTRLTVT.

The chain couples TRBV20-1 to TRBJ1-5, with D possibly matching TRBD1 (5 bases). Germline CDR1 is DFQATT and CDR2 is SNEGSKA (reference sequence). The CDR3 consists of 12 residues. V was trimmed by 3 bases and J by 4 bases, leaving 7 bases between them. The CDR3 spells CSARRQNQPQHF. The CDR3 DNA sequence: TGCAGTGCTAGGAGACAGAATCAGCCCCAGCATTTT.

The table lists this clonotype with a count of one. The chain couples TRBV12-3 or TRBV12-4 to TRBJ2-7; D possibly corresponds to TRBD2 (7 bases). The V end lost 6 bases, the J end lost 5 bases, and 17 bases lay between the germline ends. The CDR3 totals 14 residues. The chain's CDR3 is CASSLYREGNEQYF. The CDR3 DNA reads as TGTGCCAGCAGCCTCTACAGGGAGGGCAACGAGCAGTACTTC.

The chain employs TRBV28 and TRBJ2-2, with a weak D call TRBD1 (6 bases). In germline, CDR1 is MDHEN, CDR2 SYDVKM. The CDR3 spans 17 residues. Trimming pared 6 bases from V and 2 bases from J, leaving 19 bases between. The DNA for the CDR3 is TGTGCCAGCAGGGGTAACAGGGTTTTGAGAAACACCGGGGAGCTGTTTTTT. Protein sequence: CASRGNRVLRNTGELFF.

CDR3 nucleotide sequence: TGTGCCAGCAGCCCCCCGGGACTAGCGGAAAATGAGCAGTTCTTC. Its translation is CASSPPGLAENEQFF. V usage is TRBV7-9 and J usage is TRBJ2-1; TRBD2 aligns across 11 bases. The V and J ends lost 5 bases and 7 bases, in that order; junction bases with no gene match: 7. The CDR3 extends over 15 amino acids. Germline CDR1 is SEHNR and CDR2 is FQNEAQ (reference sequence).

V and J are TRBV5-1 and TRBJ2-1; D is possibly TRBD1 or TRBD2 (5 bases each). Germline loops: CDR1 SGHRS, CDR2 YFSETQ. Trimming cost V 6 bases and J 5 bases, with 21 bases left between them. The CDR3 is 16 amino acids. The CDR3 is CASTRKGSPLDNEQFF. In DNA, the CDR3 is TGCGCCAGCACCAGAAAGGGGAGTCCCCTCGACAATGAGCAGTTCTTC.

The chain employs TRBV29-1 and TRBJ2-7; 7 nucleotides agree with TRBD1. V shed 3 bases, J shed 6 bases, and the junction held 8 bases outside the gene matches. CDR3 size: 13 residues. In germline, CDR1 is SQVTM, CDR2 ANQGSEA. For the CDR3, the DNA is TGCAGCGTTGATAAGGGGGCATCGGGCGAGCAGTACTTC. Amino acids: CSVDKGASGEQYF.

This chain joins TRBV7-3 and TRBJ2-3, with D perhaps TRBD1 or TRBD2 (5 bases each). CDR1 is SGHTA, CDR2 FQGTGA, per germline. The V end lost 5 bases, the J end lost 3 bases, and 12 bases lay between the germline ends. The CDR3 contains 14 residues. CDR3 amino acids: CASSPGGWTDTQYF. DNA of the CDR3: TGTGCCAGCAGCCCTGGGGGTTGGACAGATACGCAGTATTTT.

This rearrangement joins TRBV7-8 to TRBJ2-7; D call uncertain. This CDR3 is 14 amino acids long. Deletions cut 0 bases from V and 3 bases from J, with 9 bases between. Germline CDR1 SGHVS, CDR2 FQNEAQ. CDR3 nucleotide sequence: TGTGCCAGCAGCTTAGCCTTGACGGGCTACGAGCAGTACTTC. The encoded protein is CASSLALTGYEQYF.